A selection of T cell receptor beta chains follows, all from one sample in a study of blood T cell repertoires in COVID-19. The method was immunoSEQ multiplex PCR; TCRdb's version includes in-frame clones alone and lacks a portion of them. Counted here are about 270,000 clones, about 82% occurring once; the ten biggest clones make up approximately 5%. The material sequenced was peripheral blood. The receptors were sampled from a woman older than 75 with COVID-19, enrolled during active disease. Each CDR3 is given with its conserved first and last residue. The D gene is left open where the match is weak. Only some rows state a clone size, as once, few, many or a class for expanded clones.

v_call	clone_size	j_call	d_call	cdr3_nt	cdr3_aa
TRBV27	-	TRBJ1-2	-	TGTGCCAGCAGTCCGCAACTCAGGAGGGGCTATGGCTACACCTTC	CASSPQLRRGYGYTF
TRBV5-1	-	TRBJ2-1	-	TGCGCCAGCAGCTTGAAGACTGAGGGAGATGAGCAGTTCTTC	CASSLKTEGDEQFF
TRBV28	-	TRBJ1-3	-	TGTGCCAGCAGTTTCCCCGGTCGCTCTGGAAACACCATATATTTT	CASSFPGRSGNTIYF
TRBV9	-	TRBJ1-1	-	TGTGCCAGCAGCGCCCAGGGTGAAGCTTTCTTT	CASSAQGEAFF
TRBV28	-	TRBJ1-2	TRBD1	TGTGCCAGCAGTGCGCGGACAGGGACCGGCTACACCTTC	CASSARTGTGYTF
TRBV2	-	TRBJ1-1	TRBD1	TGTGCCAGCAGTGGGGACAGGGCGAAGAACACTGAAGCTTTCTTT	CASSGDRAKNTEAFF
TRBV6-2/TRBV6-3	-	TRBJ1-5	-	TGTGCCAGCAGTTCTGCTGGGGGGACTACGGGCAATCAGCCCCAGCATTTT	CASSSAGGTTGNQPQHF
TRBV4-3	-	TRBJ2-1	-	TGCGCCAGCAGCCAAGATTTAGTGTACCGCCAGTTCTTC	CASSQDLVYRQFF
TRBV12-3/TRBV12-4	-	TRBJ2-7	-	TGTGCCAGCAGTTTTGACACCTACGAGCAGTACTTC	CASSFDTYEQYF
TRBV6-6	-	TRBJ1-1	-	TGTGCCAGCAGCGTTACTGACACTGAAGCTTTCTTT	CASSVTDTEAFF
TRBV6-5	-	TRBJ1-2	TRBD1	TGTGCCAGCGCAACCTACGGACAGGGCCCTGGTGGCTACACCTTC	CASATYGQGPGGYTF
TRBV5-1	-	TRBJ1-6	-	TGCGCCAGCAGCTTACAGGCCTCCTATAATTCACCCCTCCACTTT	CASSLQASYNSPLHF
TRBV7-9	-	TRBJ2-5	-	TGTGCCAGCAGTGGCGGGACTGGTGTGACCCAGTACTTC	CASSGGTGVTQYF
TRBV7-9	-	TRBJ2-2	TRBD1	TGTGCCAGCAGCTCGGACAGGGCCACCGGGGAGCTGTTTTTT	CASSSDRATGELFF
TRBV2	few	TRBJ1-4	-	TGTGCCAGCAGTGAATTAGTGCTAAATGAAAAACTGTTTTTT	CASSELVLNEKLFF
TRBV5-1	-	TRBJ2-4	TRBD2	TGCGCCAGCAGCTTGGAAGGCGGGGGATCCAAAAACATTCAGTACTTC	CASSLEGGGSKNIQYF
TRBV5-1	-	TRBJ1-2	-	TGCGCCAGCAGCTTGGCAAGTCAGGGGAGAGGCTACACCTTC	CASSLASQGRGYTF
TRBV7-2	-	TRBJ1-1	TRBD1	TGTGCCAGCAGCCCACAGGGACAGAAGAACACTGAAGCTTTCTTT	CASSPQGQKNTEAFF
TRBV6-6	-	TRBJ1-5	-	TGTGCCAGCGGCCCGGGAGGGGCCTCCAATCAGCCCCAGCATTTT	CASGPGGASNQPQHF
TRBV6-5	-	TRBJ1-1	TRBD1	TGTGCCAGCAGTCTGACAGGGGAAACTGAAGCTTTCTTT	CASSLTGETEAFF
TRBV6-5	-	TRBJ1-5	-	TGTGCCAGCAGTTCTCGGACACGAGGAAGCAATCAGCCCCAGCATTTT	CASSSRTRGSNQPQHF
TRBV5-4	-	TRBJ1-5	-	TGTGCCAGCAGCCCTGGGGGGAATCAGCCCCAGCATTTT	CASSPGGNQPQHF
TRBV29-1	-	TRBJ1-2	TRBD1	TGCAGCGTTGGGACGGACAGGGGCCCCCTCTTC	CSVGTDRGPLF